The T cell receptor (beta chain) described here comes from a study of early T cells in non-severe SARS-CoV-2 infection. Overall study findings and caveats: Database matching using VDJdb favored anti-spike CD8 responses, with private and CD4 specificities left missing.

This clonotype occurred many times. Its specificity is unknown. cDNA molecules, individually, were tagged with unique molecular identifiers. TCRdb re-called the 5' RACE reads with MiXCR, one entry per CDR3 protein. Of about 80,000 distinct CDR3 sequences listed, approximately 12% are singletons. The sequence was collected from an adult who was a healthcare worker with PCR-confirmed SARS-CoV-2 infection or an uninfected control (not recorded which). The donor label of this sample is uncertain. Sequencing was performed on whole blood, taken at baseline.

CDR3 DNA: TGTGCCAGCTCATCTCAGGGCTCTGGAAACACCATATATTTT. It encodes CASSSQGSGNTIYF. V and J are TRBV18 and TRBJ1-3, with D tentatively TRBD1 (5 bases). Germline values: CDR1 KGHSH, CDR2 LQKENI. The CDR3 has 14 amino acids. The germline V and J ends were trimmed by 5 bases and 0 bases, with 8 bases remaining between them.